This T cell receptor beta chain was sequenced in a study of identical twins. Broader study findings: Potential partial confounding of zero-insertion analyses by invariant MAIT and iNKT cells was noted. Out-of-frame alpha sequences shared between twins exhibited an excess of low generation probability. Surplus twin overlap in beta out-of-frame sequences was less pronounced.

In regard to this clonotype: What it binds is unknown.

Unique molecular identifiers were present on cDNA, and template switching added a universal primer site. TCRdb fed the 5' RACE reads into MiXCR, producing one record per CDR3 protein. The top ten hold 5% to 6% of the sample, which has roughly 240,000 distinct CDR3 sequences, approximately 6.8% seen once. CDR3 size: 15 residues. Separately, the same data were catalogued under a study of yellow fever vaccine responses in identical twins.

This sequence was found in a woman under 30 in good health. J is TRBJ2-7 and V is TRBV21-1; the tabulated D call, TRBD1, remains unverified against the DNA. TRBV21-1 has pseudogene status. The sequenced sample was CD8+ T cells sorted from blood. The CDR3 coding sequence is TGTGCCAGCAGCGCTAGGGACGTCTGCTCCTACGAGCAGTACGTC. Encoded protein: CASSARDVCSYEQYV.